This T cell receptor beta chain originates from a study of cytomegalovirus exposure and HLA in healthy donors. Study at large: Later, an analysis reported that the 130 or so validation repertoires had used the same platform as the approximately 660 first-cohort repertoires.

The protocol was immunoSEQ multiplex PCR, while the TCRdb copy is restricted to in-frame clones and leaves out a portion. The table shows approximately 150,000 clones, with roughly 89% occurring only once. V shed 3 bases and J 8 bases; nucleotides not matched to a gene: 3. This CDR3 has 14 residues. CDR1 SGHRS and CDR2 YFSETQ come from the germline V gene. General study findings and limits: Some public TCRs appeared in many individuals, while most sequences were rare. Reportedly, cytomegalovirus status was diagnosed with high sensitivity and specificity.

In the case of this clone: Its antigen is as yet unknown.

The chain combines TRBV5-1 with TRBJ2-1, with TRBD1 identical over 12 bases. The clonotype was recovered from a man between 18 and 29 years old in good health and CMV-seropositive. Sequencing was carried out using PBMCs. CDR3 nucleotides: TGCGCCAGCAGCTCCGGGACAGGGGGCCATGAGCAGTTCTTC. It yields the protein CASSSGTGGHEQFF.